The 2 T cell receptor beta chains listed next were all sequenced from one sample in a study of T cell repertoires in ileal Crohn's disease. Clones were sequenced by immunoSEQ multiplex PCR, and TCRdb holds only the in-frame ones, with some missing. This sample yields roughly 13,000 clones, of which roughly four fifths are seen a single time; approximately 15% belongs to the top ten. The time point denotes: inflamed ileum from the surgical specimen. Sequenced input: ileal tissue. Source of these receptors: an adult with Crohn's disease.

This sequence joins TRBV5-1 and TRBJ1-3; D possibly corresponds to TRBD1 (6 bases). Looked up from germline, CDR1 is SGHRS and CDR2 is YFSETQ. V lost 1 base to trimming and J lost 0 bases, with 11 bases between them. This CDR3 has 16 amino acids. CDR3 protein: CASSLPGQHSGNTIYF. The CDR3 DNA sequence: TGCGCCAGCAGCTTGCCCGGACAGCACTCTGGAAACACCATATATTTT.

This chain links TRBV6-4 with TRBJ2-6; the D is unclear. Germline CDR1 and CDR2: MRHNA and SNTAGT. Deletions cut 0 bases from V and 0 bases from J, with 6 bases between. This CDR3 is built from 16 residues. The CDR3 spells CASSDSSNSGANVLTF. The CDR3 bases are TGTGCCAGCAGTGACTCGTCAAACTCTGGGGCCAACGTCCTGACTTTC.